The clone carrying this T cell receptor (beta chain) is classed as medium-sized. Its antigen remains unknown. Its ends do not fully match the called genes, so a read error is possible. Germline V gene lookup returns CDR1 MNHEY and CDR2 SMNVEV (reference sequence). The CDR3 contains 15 residues. Each library started from roughly 16 ng of total RNA using the QIAseq Immune Repertoire TCR panel. TCRdb ran MiXCR on the reads and lists one entry per CDR3 protein. The sample contains under 800 distinct CDR3 sequences, about 12% of which appear only once. From live CD3+CD8+TCRalphabeta+ cells, four PD-1 and/or TIGIT subsets were sorted. This record comes from a study of circulating CD8 cells and anti-PD-1 response in melanoma. The study, taken as a whole, reports: Experiments were generally run without replicates. DNEG was most diverse; TIGIT repertoires were least diverse.

Material: CD8+ T cells from PBMCs, obtained at baseline or after one month of anti-PD-1 therapy (not recorded which). The J gene is TRBJ2-7, the V gene TRBV27, with D possibly called TRBD1 or TRBD2 (5 bases each). This clonotype was sampled from a human donor with melanoma. CDR3 amino acids: CASSLQGTPTYEQYF. The CDR3 bases are TGTGCCAGCAGTCTCCAAGGGACGCCGACCTACGAGCAGTACTTT.